What follows is one TCR beta chain and its context. Using immunoSEQ multiplex PCR, the repertoire was profiled, and TCRdb retains in-frame clones only, with some absent. The sample lists around 620,000 clones; roughly 96% were seen once. With V trimmed by 3 bases and J by 8 bases, 10 bases remained unmatched. The CDR3 runs 15 residues. Germline CDR1 reads SQVTM; CDR2 reads ANQGSEA. Cells designated naive CD8 were CD45RO-negative and were positively selected for CCR7, with terminally differentiated effector memory CD45RA+ cells excluded. The data belong to a study of shared clonotypes between healthy human individuals. In the study overall: Each donor contributed plates that comprised three CD4 naive, three CD4 memory, two CD8 naive and one CD8 memory.

The chain links TRBV29-1 to TRBJ2-2; 9 bases align to TRBD2. The TCR sequence derives from a woman aged 25-40 years in good health. The specimen was naive CD8+ T cells sorted from blood. The CDR3 DNA reads as TGCAGCGTTGACGGTGCGGGAGGGAGGTGGGGGGAGCTGTTTTTT. It yields the protein CSVDGAGGRWGELFF.